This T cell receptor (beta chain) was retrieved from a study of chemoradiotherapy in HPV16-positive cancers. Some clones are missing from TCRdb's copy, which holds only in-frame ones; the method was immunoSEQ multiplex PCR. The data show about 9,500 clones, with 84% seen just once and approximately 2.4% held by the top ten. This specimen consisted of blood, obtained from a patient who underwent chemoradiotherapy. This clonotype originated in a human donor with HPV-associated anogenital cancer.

Here the CDR3 reads CASSLEGSSVNQPQHF. CDR3 coding DNA: TGTGCCAGCAGCTTGGAGGGGTCGTCGGTTAATCAGCCCCAGCATTTT. The chain has TRBV5-6 and TRBJ1-5, with a possible D match to TRBD1 (5 bases). Deletions cut 0 bases from V and 4 bases from J, with 14 bases between. Germline values: CDR1 SGHDT, CDR2 YYEEEE. There are 16 residues in the CDR3.